This T cell receptor beta chain originates from a study of T cell responses to AZD1222 COVID-19 vaccine. The study, taken as a whole, reports: Most donors were white British, females outnumbered males, and clonal diversity was possibly underestimated. Only after the peak T cell response were repertoires sampled. The study found vaccine-associated CD4 TCRs spanning spike, dominant at 160-218 and 743-854. At baseline, just five to seven AZD1222 recipients tested seropositive.

The assay was immunoSEQ multiplex PCR, and TCRdb's table has in-frame clones only and misses some. The table has approximately 130,000 clones, around nine tenths seen once. As concerns this clone: Its antigen is not identified.

Germline V gene data show CDR1 as LGHNT and CDR2 as FRNRAP. CDR3 length equals 14 residues. V trimming: 4 bases; J trimming: 3 bases; junction bases outside the gene matches: 4. The rearrangement links TRBV12-5 to TRBJ2-5; TRBD2 agrees at 8 bases. This receptor was identified in an adult in good health. The sequencing used peripheral blood, collected on day 0 of AZD1222 vaccination. CDR3 in amino acids: CASGSIGGEETQYF. The DNA of the CDR3 is TGTGCTAGTGGTTCAATCGGGGGGGAAGAGACCCAGTACTTC.